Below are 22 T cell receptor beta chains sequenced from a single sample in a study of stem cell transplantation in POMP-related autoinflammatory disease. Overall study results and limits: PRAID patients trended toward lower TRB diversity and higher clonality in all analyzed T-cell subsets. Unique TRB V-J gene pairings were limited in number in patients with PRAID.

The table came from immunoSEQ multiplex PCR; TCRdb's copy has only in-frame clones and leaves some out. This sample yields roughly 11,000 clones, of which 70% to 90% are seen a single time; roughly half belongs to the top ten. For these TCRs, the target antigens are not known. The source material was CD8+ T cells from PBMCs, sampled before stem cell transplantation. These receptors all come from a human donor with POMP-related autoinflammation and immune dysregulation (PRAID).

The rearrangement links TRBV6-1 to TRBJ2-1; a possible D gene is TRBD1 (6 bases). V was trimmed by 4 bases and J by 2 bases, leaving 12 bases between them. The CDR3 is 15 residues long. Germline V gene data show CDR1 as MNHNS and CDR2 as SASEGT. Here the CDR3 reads CASSAGEEAYNEQFF. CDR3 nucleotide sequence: TGTGCCAGCAGTGCAGGGGAAGAGGCCTACAATGAGCAGTTCTTC.

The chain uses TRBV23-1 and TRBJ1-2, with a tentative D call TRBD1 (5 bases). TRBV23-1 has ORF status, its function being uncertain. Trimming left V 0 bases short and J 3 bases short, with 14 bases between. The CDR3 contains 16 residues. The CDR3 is CASSQSFGGRYYGYTF. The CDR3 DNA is TGCGCCAGCAGTCAATCGTTCGGGGGTCGGTACTATGGCTACACCTTC.

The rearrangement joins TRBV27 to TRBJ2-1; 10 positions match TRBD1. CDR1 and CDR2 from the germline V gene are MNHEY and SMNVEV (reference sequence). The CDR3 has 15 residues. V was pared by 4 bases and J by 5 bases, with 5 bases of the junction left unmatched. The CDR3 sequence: CASSSPGQGNNEQFF. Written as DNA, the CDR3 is TGTGCCAGCAGTTCACCGGGACAGGGGAACAATGAGCAGTTCTTC.

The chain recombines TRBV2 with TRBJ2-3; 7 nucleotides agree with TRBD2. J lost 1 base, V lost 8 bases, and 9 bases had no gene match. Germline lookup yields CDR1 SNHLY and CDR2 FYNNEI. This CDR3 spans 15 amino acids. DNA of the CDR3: TGTGCCAGCCGGCCGGCGGGGGACCGCACAGATACGCAGTATTTT. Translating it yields CASRPAGDRTDTQYF.

The CDR3 nucleotides are TGTGCCAGCAGCTTAAGTCCCCGAGGGTGGAGGGAGGGGGTCAATGAGCAGTTCTTC. Protein sequence: CASSLSPRGWREGVNEQFF. The chain combines TRBV7-9 with TRBJ2-1, with D maybe TRBD2 (7 bases). Germline loops: CDR1 SEHNR, CDR2 FQNEAQ (reference sequence). V lost 2 bases, J lost 6 bases, and 26 bases lay in between. The CDR3 has 19 residues.

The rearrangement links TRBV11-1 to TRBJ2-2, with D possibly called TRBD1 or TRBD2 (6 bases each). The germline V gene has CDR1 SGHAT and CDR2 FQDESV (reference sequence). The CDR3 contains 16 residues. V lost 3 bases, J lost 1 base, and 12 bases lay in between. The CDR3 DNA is TGTGCCAGCAGCTTCGTACAGGGAGGGAACACCGGGGAGCTGTTTTTT. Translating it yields CASSFVQGGNTGELFF.

Here the CDR3 reads CASGLAGGQEGANYGYTF. CDR3 in DNA: TGTGCTAGTGGTTTGGCCGGTGGACAGGAGGGGGCTAACTATGGCTACACCTTC. The V call is TRBV12-5, the J call TRBJ1-2; 7 bases are shared with TRBD1. The length of the CDR3 is 18 residues. Germline lookup yields CDR1 LGHNT and CDR2 FRNRAP. The V segment lost 1 base and the J segment 0 bases; nucleotides outside the gene matches: 11.

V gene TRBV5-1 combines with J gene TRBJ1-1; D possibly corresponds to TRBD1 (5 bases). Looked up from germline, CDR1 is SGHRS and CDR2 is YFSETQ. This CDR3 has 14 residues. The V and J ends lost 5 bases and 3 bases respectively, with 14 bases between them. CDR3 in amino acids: CASSMGDRDTEAFF. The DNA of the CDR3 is TGCGCCAGCAGTATGGGGGATAGGGACACTGAAGCTTTCTTT.

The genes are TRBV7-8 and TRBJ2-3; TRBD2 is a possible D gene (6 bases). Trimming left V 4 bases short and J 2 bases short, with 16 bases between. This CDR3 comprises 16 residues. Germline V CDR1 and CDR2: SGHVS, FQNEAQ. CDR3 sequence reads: CASSYDPSSDTDTQYF. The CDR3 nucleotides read TGTGCCAGCAGCTATGACCCTTCTAGCGACACAGATACGCAGTATTTT. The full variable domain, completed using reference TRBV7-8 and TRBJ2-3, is GAGVSQSPRYKVAKRGQDVALRCDPISGHVSLFWYQQALGQGPEFLTYFQNEAQLDKSGLPSDRFFAERPEGSVSTLKIQRTQQEDSAVYLCASSYDPSSDTDTQYFGPGTRLTVL.

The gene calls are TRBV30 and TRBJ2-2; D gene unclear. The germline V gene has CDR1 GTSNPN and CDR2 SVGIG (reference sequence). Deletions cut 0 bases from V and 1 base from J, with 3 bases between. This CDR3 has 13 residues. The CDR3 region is CAWSVLNTGELFF. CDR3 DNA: TGTGCCTGGAGTGTACTGAACACCGGGGAGCTGTTTTTT.

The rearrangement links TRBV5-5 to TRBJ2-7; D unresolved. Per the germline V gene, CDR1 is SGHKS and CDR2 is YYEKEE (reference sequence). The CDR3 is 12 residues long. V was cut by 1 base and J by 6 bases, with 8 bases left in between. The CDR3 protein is CASSLSEGEQYF. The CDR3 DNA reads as TGTGCCAGCAGCTTGTCTGAAGGCGAGCAGTACTTC. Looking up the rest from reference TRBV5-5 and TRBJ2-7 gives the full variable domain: DAGVTQSPTHLIKTRGQQVTLRCSPISGHKSVSWYQQVLGQGPQFIFQYYEKEERGRGNFPDRFSARQFPNYSSELNVNALLLGDSALYLCASSLSEGEQYFGPGTRLTVT.

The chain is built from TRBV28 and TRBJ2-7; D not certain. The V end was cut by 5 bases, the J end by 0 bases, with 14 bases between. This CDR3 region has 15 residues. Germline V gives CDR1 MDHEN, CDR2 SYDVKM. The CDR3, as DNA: TGTGCCAGCAGTCCCTTAGTAGTATCCTCCTACGAGCAGTACTTC. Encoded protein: CASSPLVVSSYEQYF.

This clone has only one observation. The CDR3 nucleotides are TGCGCCAGCAGCTTGGGGTGGGGGGGAGCCCACGAGCAGTACTTC. Translating gives CASSLGWGGAHEQYF. V is TRBV5-1 and J is TRBJ2-7, with 7 bases identical to TRBD2. This CDR3 contains 15 residues. Trimming took 0 bases from V and 5 from J; bases not matched to a gene: 8. Germline CDR1 SGHRS, CDR2 YFSETQ.

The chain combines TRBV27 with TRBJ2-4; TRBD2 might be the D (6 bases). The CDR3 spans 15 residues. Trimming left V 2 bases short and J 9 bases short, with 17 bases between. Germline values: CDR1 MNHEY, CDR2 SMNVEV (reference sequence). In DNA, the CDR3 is TGTGCCAGCAGTTTAGACGGCGCGGGGACCCGCATTCAGTACTTC. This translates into CASSLDGAGTRIQYF.

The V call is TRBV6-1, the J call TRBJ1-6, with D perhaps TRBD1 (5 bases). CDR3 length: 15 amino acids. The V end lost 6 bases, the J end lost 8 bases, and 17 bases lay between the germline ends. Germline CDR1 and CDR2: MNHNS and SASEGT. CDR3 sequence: CASRRIQGSDSPLHF. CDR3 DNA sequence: TGTGCCAGCAGACGAATCCAGGGATCGGATTCACCCCTCCACTTT.

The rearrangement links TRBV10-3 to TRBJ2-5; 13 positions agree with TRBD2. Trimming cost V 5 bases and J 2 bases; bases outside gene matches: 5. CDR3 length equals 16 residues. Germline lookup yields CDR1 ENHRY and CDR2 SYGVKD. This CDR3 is CAISQGTSGDQETQYF. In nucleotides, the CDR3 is TGTGCCATCAGTCAAGGGACTAGCGGGGATCAAGAGACCCAGTACTTC.

The CDR3 sequence is CASSLGQGWYEQYF. The DNA of the CDR3 is TGTGCCAGCAGCCTGGGGCAGGGGTGGTACGAGCAGTACTTC. The chain recombines TRBV5-4 with TRBJ2-7, with D possibly matching TRBD1 (6 bases). This CDR3 spans 14 amino acids. V was pared by 4 bases and J by 4 bases, with 15 bases between. The germline gives CDR1 SGHNT, CDR2 YYREEE (reference sequence).

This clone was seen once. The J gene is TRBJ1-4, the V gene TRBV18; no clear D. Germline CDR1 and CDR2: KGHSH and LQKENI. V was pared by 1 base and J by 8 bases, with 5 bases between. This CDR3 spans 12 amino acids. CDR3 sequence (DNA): TGTGCCAGCTCACCACATAACGAAAAACTGTTTTTT. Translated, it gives CASSPHNEKLFF.

For the CDR3, the DNA is TGTGCCAGCAGACAAGTTAGCGGCCAAAGGTACGAGCAGTACTTC. Translated, it gives CASRQVSGQRYEQYF. The genes are TRBV7-9 and TRBJ2-7, with D possibly being TRBD2 (6 bases). This CDR3 has 15 amino acids. Germline lookup yields CDR1 SEHNR and CDR2 FQNEAQ (reference sequence). Trimming took 6 bases from V and 4 from J, leaving 19 bases between them.

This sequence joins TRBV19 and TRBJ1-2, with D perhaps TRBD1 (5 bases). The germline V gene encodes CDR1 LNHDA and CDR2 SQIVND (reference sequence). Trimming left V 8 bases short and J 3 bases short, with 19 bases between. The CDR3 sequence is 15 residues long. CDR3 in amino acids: CASEMVAGVHYGYTF. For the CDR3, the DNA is TGTGCCAGTGAAATGGTGGCGGGGGTGCACTATGGCTACACCTTC.

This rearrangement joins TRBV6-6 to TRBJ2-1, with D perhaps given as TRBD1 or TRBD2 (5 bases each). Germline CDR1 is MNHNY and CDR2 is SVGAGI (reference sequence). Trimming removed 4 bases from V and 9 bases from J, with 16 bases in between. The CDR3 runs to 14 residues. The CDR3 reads CASSFPGRLAEQFF. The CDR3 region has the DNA TGTGCCAGCAGTTTTCCGGGACGTCTCGCTGAGCAGTTCTTC.

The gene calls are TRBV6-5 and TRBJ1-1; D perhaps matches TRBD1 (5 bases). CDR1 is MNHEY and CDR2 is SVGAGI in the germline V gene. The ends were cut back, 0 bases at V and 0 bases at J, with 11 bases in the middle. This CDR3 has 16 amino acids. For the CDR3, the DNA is TGTGCCAGCAGTTACTCGCAGGGCCGCATGAACACTGAAGCTTTCTTT. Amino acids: CASSYSQGRMNTEAFF.